The 9 T cell receptor beta chains presented below share a single source sample, sequenced in a study of T cell clones after liver transplantation. TCRdb keeps only in-frame clones here, not all; method: immunoSEQ multiplex PCR. There are tens of thousands of clones in the sample; about 91% occur only once, and approximately 1% lies in the top ten. The material sequenced was CD4+ T cells from blood, taken around 25 months after liver transplant. The receptors shown here come from a human patient who received a liver transplant. These T cells may partly come from the graft donor.

The chain is built from TRBV5-1 and TRBJ1-1; 7 nucleotides line up with TRBD1. The CDR3 totals 15 residues. Germline loops: CDR1 SGHRS, CDR2 YFSETQ. The trim removed 3 bases at V and 6 bases at J, leaving 11 bases unmatched. The CDR3 DNA sequence: TGCGCCAGCAGCTGGGACAGATCCGCGGGGGCTGAAGCTTTCTTT. It codes for CASSWDRSAGAEAFF.

The chain is built from TRBV28 and TRBJ1-1; D gene unclear. This CDR3 is 11 amino acids long. Trimming stripped 6 bases from V and 0 bases from J, with 2 bases between. Germline V gene sequence: CDR1 MDHEN, CDR2 SYDVKM. The CDR3 DNA reads TGTGCCAGCAGGGTGAACACTGAAGCTTTCTTT. It specifies CASRVNTEAFF.

This clone has just one count. The chain combines TRBV11-2 with TRBJ2-3; 10 bases agree with TRBD2. The V gene end was trimmed by 5 bases and the J gene end by 3 bases; junction bases not matched to a gene: 5. Per the germline V gene, CDR1 is SGHAT and CDR2 is FQNNGV. There are 15 residues in the CDR3. For the CDR3, the DNA is TGTGCCAGCAGCCCTCTAGCGGGAGTAACAGATACGCAGTATTTT. It specifies CASSPLAGVTDTQYF.

This chain uses TRBV15 with TRBJ2-7; 10 nucleotides line up with TRBD2. The J segment lost 4 bases and the V segment lost 1 base, leaving 7 bases of the junction unmatched. This CDR3 has 16 residues. Germline-derived CDR1 and CDR2 are LNHNV and YYDKDF (reference sequence). The CDR3 spells CATSRATSGNLYEQYF. Here the CDR3 DNA reads TGTGCCACCAGCAGAGCCACTAGCGGGAATCTGTACGAGCAGTACTTC.

The rearrangement joins TRBV6-5 to TRBJ2-3; D is possibly TRBD2 (5 bases). Germline V gene data show CDR1 as MNHEY and CDR2 as SVGAGI. V was trimmed by 3 bases and J by 2 bases, leaving 12 bases between them. The CDR3 consists of 15 residues. The CDR3 DNA reads TGTGCCAGCAGTTATCATCGGGGAGACACAGATACGCAGTATTTT. Its translation is CASSYHRGDTDTQYF.

The chain recombines TRBV5-1 with TRBJ2-3; D gene unclear. V gave up 4 bases and J gave up 1 base, with 7 bases separating them. The CDR3 extends over 13 amino acids. In germline, CDR1 is SGHRS, CDR2 YFSETQ. The CDR3 sequence is CASSPPGTDTQYF. The CDR3 DNA is TGCGCCAGCAGCCCTCCCGGCACAGATACGCAGTATTTT. Using reference TRBV5-1 and TRBJ2-3 for the parts outside the CDR3, the full variable domain is KAGVTQTPRYLIKTRGQQVTLSCSPISGHRSVSWYQQTPGQGLQFLFEYFSETQRNKGNFPGRFSGRQFSNSRSEMNVSTLELGDSALYLCASSPPGTDTQYFGPGTRLTVL.

The rearrangement uses TRBV18 and TRBJ1-2, with TRBD1 matching over 8 bases. The V and J ends lost 3 bases and 5 bases, in that order; junction bases with no gene match: 17. The length of the CDR3 is 18 residues. Germline values: CDR1 KGHSH, CDR2 LQKENI. CDR3 nucleotide sequence: TGTGCCAGCTCACCTTTGCATGCCACCCGACAGGGGAGGTATGGCTACACCTTC. It yields the protein CASSPLHATRQGRYGYTF.

The chain uses TRBV10-1 and TRBJ2-3; 7 bases match TRBD2. J lost 3 bases, V lost 10 bases, and 19 bases had no gene match. The germline V gene encodes CDR1 WNHNN and CDR2 SYGVQD (reference sequence). The CDR3 is made up of 17 amino acids. CDR3 bases: TGCGCCACCTCGGGCGCGGGAGACTCGAACGGAACAGATACGCAGTATTTT. Protein product: CATSGAGDSNGTDTQYF.

The chain uses TRBV19 and TRBJ1-2; D remains unclear. V was cut by 6 bases and J by 4 bases, with 12 bases left in between. The CDR3 has 13 residues. CDR1 is LNHDA, CDR2 SQIVND, per germline (reference sequence). CDR3 nucleotide sequence: TGTGCCAGTAGCGAAGGACTAGTCTATGGCTACACCTTC. Its protein is CASSEGLVYGYTF. The full variable domain, completed using reference TRBV19 and TRBJ1-2, is DGGITQSPKYLFRKEGQNVTLSCEQNLNHDAMYWYRQDPGQGLRLIYYSQIVNDFQKGDIAEGYSVSREKKESFPLTVTSAQKNPTAFYLCASSEGLVYGYTFGSGTRLTVV.